The 16 T cell receptor beta chains in this list originate from one sample, sequenced in a study of cytomegalovirus exposure and HLA in healthy donors. Amplification used 60 Vbeta primers and 13 Jbeta primers. Using immunoSEQ multiplex PCR, the repertoire was profiled, and TCRdb retains in-frame clones only, with some absent. The sample has more than 100,000 clones; roughly 79% are singletons. Sequenced input: PBMCs. The receptor set was obtained from a woman under 30 in good health and CMV-seronegative.

This clone was seen more than once but under ten times. The gene calls are TRBV5-4 and TRBJ2-7; 12 bases align to TRBD2. The V segment lost 4 bases and the J segment 2 bases; nucleotides outside the gene matches: 7. The CDR3 runs to 16 residues. Looked up from germline, CDR1 is SGHNT and CDR2 is YYREEE (reference sequence). The CDR3 protein is CASSVGLAGPTYEQYF. The DNA of the CDR3 is TGTGCCAGCAGCGTAGGACTAGCGGGACCCACCTACGAGCAGTACTTC.

The rearrangement links TRBV19 to TRBJ2-3; D is unclear. This CDR3 is 14 amino acids long. Germline CDR1 reads LNHDA; CDR2 reads SQIVND (reference sequence). V lost 5 bases to trimming and J lost 2 bases, with 11 bases between them. CDR3 sequence reads: CASSLRSITDTQYF. The CDR3 nucleotides are TGTGCCAGTAGTCTTAGATCTATCACAGATACGCAGTATTTT.

V usage is TRBV5-6 and J usage is TRBJ1-2, with D maybe TRBD1 (6 bases). Germline loops: CDR1 SGHDT, CDR2 YYEEEE. V lost 2 bases to trimming and J lost 8 bases, with 16 bases between them. The CDR3 is made up of 14 amino acids. The CDR3 DNA sequence: TGTGCCAGCAGCTTTACGAGTTCAGGGGACGGCTACACCTTC. Amino acid sequence: CASSFTSSGDGYTF.

The rearrangement links TRBV6-5 to TRBJ2-7; 11 bases agree with TRBD2. The CDR3 is 14 amino acids. J gave up 6 bases and V 5 bases, and 6 bases lay outside the gene matches. Germline CDR1 is MNHEY and CDR2 is SVGAGI. CDR3 DNA sequence: TGTGCCAGCAGTCAGACTAGCGGGAAACGCGAGCAGTACTTC. As protein: CASSQTSGKREQYF.

The chain couples TRBV30 to TRBJ1-4; D uncertain. Trimming removed 0 bases at V and 0 bases at J, with 8 bases between. There are 15 residues in the CDR3. CDR1 is GTSNPN and CDR2 is SVGIG in the germline V gene (reference sequence). Here the CDR3 reads CAWSVPGATNEKLFF. The CDR3 nucleotides are TGTGCCTGGAGTGTACCCGGAGCAACTAATGAAAAACTGTTTTTT.

This clone was observed once. The rearrangement links TRBV4-1 to TRBJ1-5; perhaps TRBD1 as D (5 bases). Germline lookup yields CDR1 MGHRA and CDR2 YSYEKL. With 0 bases removed from V and 7 bases from J, the gap between germline ends came to 10 bases. The CDR3 runs to 14 residues. CDR3 loop: CASSQEGELQPQHF. CDR3 nucleotides: TGCGCCAGCAGCCAAGAAGGGGAATTACAGCCCCAGCATTTT.

The rearrangement links TRBV30 to TRBJ2-5; D is perhaps TRBD2 (5 bases). The DNA end favors TRBJ2-7, so the J call may be wrong. Germline V lookup: CDR1 GTSNPN, CDR2 SVGIG (reference sequence). The CDR3 contains 13 residues. CDR3 nucleotides: TGTGCCTGGAGTATCACTAGCTCCTACGAGCAGTACTTC. It translates to CAWSITSSYEQYF.

This clone was found once. The chain carries TRBV6-5 and TRBJ1-1; 8 bases are a match to TRBD1. V lost 6 bases and J lost 7; bases outside the gene matches: 7. The CDR3 runs to 13 residues. Germline CDR1 is MNHEY and CDR2 is SVGAGI. CDR3 in amino acids: CASRLTGDREAFF. The CDR3 DNA reads TGTGCCAGCAGACTGACAGGGGACCGTGAAGCTTTCTTT.

The chain carries TRBV30 and TRBJ2-3; D not certain. Trimming left V 2 bases short and J 0 bases short, with 9 bases between. The CDR3 totals 14 residues. Per the germline V gene, CDR1 is GTSNPN and CDR2 is SVGIG (reference sequence). CDR3 bases: TGTGCCTGGAGTCAAATAACTAGCACAGATACGCAGTATTTT. It encodes CAWSQITSTDTQYF. Together with reference TRBV30 and TRBJ2-3, the CDR3 gives the full variable domain: SQTIHQWPATLVQPVGSPLSLECTVEGTSNPNLYWYRQAAGRGLQLLFYSVGIGQISSEVPQNLSASRPQDRQFILSSKKLLLSDSGFYLCAWSQITSTDTQYFGPGTRLTVL.

The chain links TRBV30 to TRBJ1-1; D gene uncertain. This CDR3 spans 11 amino acids. The germline V gene encodes CDR1 GTSNPN and CDR2 SVGIG (reference sequence). Trimming pared 3 bases from V and 8 bases from J, leaving 10 bases between. The CDR3 bases are TGTGCCTGGAGCCCCCGGAGAGAAGCTTTCTTT. Its translation: CAWSPRREAFF.

This chain's CDR3 is CASSWGVPGNQPQHF. The CDR3 coding sequence is TGTGCCAGCAGTTGGGGGGTCCCGGGGAATCAGCCCCAGCATTTT. The chain is built from TRBV6-5 and TRBJ1-5; D is perhaps TRBD1 (5 bases). Germline V lookup: CDR1 MNHEY, CDR2 SVGAGI. The CDR3 runs to 15 residues. Trimming removed 4 bases at V and 4 bases at J, with 14 bases between.

The chain employs TRBV7-6 and TRBJ2-1, with TRBD2 matching over 7 bases. Germline V gene sequence: CDR1 SGHVS, CDR2 FNYEAQ. J was trimmed by 5 bases and V by 2 bases; bases with no gene match: 6. This CDR3 is 15 amino acids long. The CDR3 sequence: CASSLPTSRHNEQFF. CDR3 coding DNA: TGTGCCAGCAGCTTACCGACTAGCAGACACAATGAGCAGTTCTTC.

The chain uses TRBV7-9 and TRBJ2-7; 9 nucleotides line up with TRBD2. This CDR3 spans 16 amino acids. The J segment lost 3 bases and the V segment lost 5 bases, leaving 11 bases of the junction unmatched. Germline loops: CDR1 SEHNR, CDR2 FQNEAQ (reference sequence). The CDR3 loop is CASSPPIAGAHYEQYF. The CDR3 nucleotides are TGTGCCAGCAGCCCTCCCATAGCGGGAGCCCACTACGAGCAGTACTTC.

This clone occurred once. The V call is TRBV10-3, the J call TRBJ2-3; TRBD2 might be the D (5 bases). The CDR3 extends over 15 amino acids. V dropped 4 bases and J dropped 6 bases, with 17 bases sitting between them. Germline V gene sequence: CDR1 ENHRY, CDR2 SYGVKD. The CDR3 nucleotides read TGTGCCATCAGTGGTAGCGTACTGCACGCGGATACGCAGTATTTT. Its protein is CAISGSVLHADTQYF.

The chain has TRBV4-1 and TRBJ1-5; possibly TRBD1 for D (6 bases). CDR3 length equals 17 residues. CDR1 is MGHRA and CDR2 is YSYEKL in the germline V gene. V gave up 4 bases and J gave up 5 bases, with 21 bases separating them. CDR3 protein: CASSPFVDGTKDQPQHF. The CDR3, as DNA: TGCGCCAGCAGCCCCTTTGTAGACGGGACAAAGGATCAGCCCCAGCATTTT.

The chain uses TRBV29-1 and TRBJ1-2, with 7 bases matching TRBD1. The CDR3 is made up of 11 amino acids. V lost 5 bases and J lost 8; bases outside the gene matches: 5. The germline gives CDR1 SQVTM, CDR2 ANQGSEA. CDR3 loop: CSVRDSGGYTF. CDR3 bases: TGCAGCGTTAGGGACAGCGGAGGCTACACCTTC.